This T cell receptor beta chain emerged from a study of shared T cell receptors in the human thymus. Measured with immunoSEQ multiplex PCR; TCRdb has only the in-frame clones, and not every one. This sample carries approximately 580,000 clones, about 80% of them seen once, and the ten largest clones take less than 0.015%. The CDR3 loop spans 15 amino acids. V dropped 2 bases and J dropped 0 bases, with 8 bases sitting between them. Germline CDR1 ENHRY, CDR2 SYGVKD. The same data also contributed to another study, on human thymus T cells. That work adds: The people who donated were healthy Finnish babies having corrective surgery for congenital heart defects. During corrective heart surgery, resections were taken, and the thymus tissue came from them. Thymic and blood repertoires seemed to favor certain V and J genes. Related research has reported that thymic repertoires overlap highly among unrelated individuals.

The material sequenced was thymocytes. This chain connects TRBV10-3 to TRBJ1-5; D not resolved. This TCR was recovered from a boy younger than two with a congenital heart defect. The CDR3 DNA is TGTGCCATCAGTGAGGGAGACCCTAGCAATCAGCCCCAGCATTTT. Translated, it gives CAISEGDPSNQPQHF.